These 9 T cell receptor beta chains were sequenced from one sample in a study of spatial heterogeneity in lung cancer (dated by TCRdb to the late 2010s). The time point label of this sample denotes: sample taken at primary tumor resection. Whole RNA extracted from tumor and nontumor lung tissue, or from cryopreserved PBMC samples, was used for TCR sequencing without cell sorting. Receptor amplification or capture employed 5' RACE. The instrument was a NextSeq 500. TCRdb reran the public reads through fastp at Q25 and MiXCR, keeping productive beta chains. CDR3 protein duplicates are merged, each entry listing the most common genes and DNA. The sample yields more than 45,000 distinct CDR3 sequences; approximately 5.7% were counted once. 11% of the sample is taken by the ten largest. This material consisted of PBMCs, taken at surgery. The receptor source for this set is a male donor with early-stage non-small cell lung cancer.

This clonotype has at least ten counts. The rearrangement uses TRBV29-1 and TRBJ1-2; D remains unclear. Per germline, CDR1 SQVTM and CDR2 ANQGSEA. V lost 5 bases and J 8 bases, leaving 15 bases between the germline ends. The CDR3 spans 12 residues. CDR3 protein: CSVSLLEEGYTF. For the CDR3, the DNA is TGCAGCGTTTCCCTCTTGGAGGAGGGCTACACCTTC.

This clonotype has at least ten counts. This chain links TRBV27 with TRBJ2-7, with 11 positions matching TRBD1. The germline gives CDR1 MNHEY, CDR2 SMNVEV (reference sequence). V lost 5 bases, J lost 2 bases, and 5 bases stayed unmatched. CDR3 length: 15 amino acids. CDR3 coding DNA: TGTGCCAGCAGTCTAGGGACAGGGGGACCCTACGAGCAGTACTTC. As protein: CASSLGTGGPYEQYF.

This clonotype was counted many times. V gene TRBV7-2 combines with J gene TRBJ2-3; TRBD2 matches 15 bases. This CDR3 is 15 amino acids long. The junction had 4 bases not matched to a gene; V was cut back by 5 bases and J by 7 bases. Germline values: CDR1 SGHTA, CDR2 FQGNSA. The CDR3: CASSRTSGGVYTQYF. In DNA, the CDR3 is TGTGCCAGCAGCCGGACTAGCGGGGGGGTTTATACGCAGTATTTT. The variable domain in full, completed from reference TRBV7-2 and TRBJ2-3, reads GAGVSQSPSNKVTEKGKDVELRCDPISGHTALYWYRQSLGQGLEFLIYFQGNSAPDKSGLPSDRFSAERTGGSVSTLTIQRTQQEDSAVYLCASSRTSGGVYTQYFGPGTRLTVL.

This clonotype was counted only a few times. The rearrangement links TRBV7-8 to TRBJ1-6; 7 bases align to TRBD1. This CDR3 is 15 amino acids long. Germline values: CDR1 SGHVS, CDR2 FQNEAQ. Losses at the gene ends were 4 bases for V and 6 bases for J; bases not matched to a gene: 6. In nucleotides, the CDR3 is TGTGCCAGCAGCTCGGACAGGCCCGCTAATTCACCCCTCCACTTT. Protein sequence: CASSSDRPANSPLHF. The full variable domain, rest sourced from reference TRBV7-8 and TRBJ1-6, is GAGVSQSPRYKVAKRGQDVALRCDPISGHVSLFWYQQALGQGPEFLTYFQNEAQLDKSGLPSDRFFAERPEGSVSTLKIQRTQQEDSAVYLCASSSDRPANSPLHFGNGTRLTVT.

This clonotype has only a few counts. V gene TRBV19 combines with J gene TRBJ2-5, with D hard to call. Trimming took 5 bases from V and 2 from J, leaving 9 bases between them. The CDR3 is 13 residues long. CDR1 is LNHDA, CDR2 SQIVND, per germline (reference sequence). The CDR3 is CASSDTIQETQYF. The CDR3 DNA sequence: TGTGCCAGTAGTGACACTATTCAAGAGACCCAGTACTTC.

The chain recombines TRBV20-1 with TRBJ2-5; 11 positions match TRBD2. With V trimmed by 3 bases and J by 5 bases, 8 bases remained unmatched. Germline V lookup: CDR1 DFQATT, CDR2 SNEGSKA (reference sequence). This CDR3 has 15 residues. CDR3 DNA: TGCAGTGCTAGCTCGCCTAGCGGGAGGCTGGAGACCCAGTACTTC. Translation: CSASSPSGRLETQYF.

This clonotype was detected many times. The rearrangement joins TRBV6-5 to TRBJ2-7; tentative D call: TRBD1 (5 bases). This CDR3 has 16 residues. The V gene's germline CDR1 is MNHEY and CDR2 SVGAGI. Trimming removed 6 bases from V and 4 bases from J, with 22 bases in between. In nucleotides, the CDR3 is TGTGCCAGCAGCCCCGACAGCCCTAGGGTGAGGTACGAGCAGTACTTC. Residues: CASSPDSPRVRYEQYF.

This clonotype came up many times. This sequence joins TRBV9 and TRBJ1-1, with unresolved D. The germline V and J ends were trimmed by 4 bases and 5 bases, with 15 bases remaining between them. Germline V gene sequence: CDR1 SGDLS, CDR2 YYNGEE. The CDR3 runs 14 residues. In DNA form, the CDR3 reads TGTGCCAGCAGCTTACACGGAGAAGGGACTGAAGCTTTCTTT. It specifies CASSLHGEGTEAFF.

This clonotype was seen many times. In DNA form, the CDR3 reads TGTGCCAGCAGCCCCGGACTAGCGGGAGTGGGTGAGCAGTTCTTC. This sequence encodes CASSPGLAGVGEQFF. The chain combines TRBV7-2 with TRBJ2-1; 13 bases match TRBD2. Germline assignment: CDR1 SGHTA and CDR2 FQGNSA. The CDR3 is 15 amino acids. V lost 5 bases, J lost 9 bases, and 7 bases stayed unmatched.